This TCR beta chain originates from a study of T cell responses to AZD1222 COVID-19 vaccine listed by TCRdb under 2021. Notes on the research overall: AZD1222 recipients whose second dose came at about 4 weeks and those whose second dose came at about 12 weeks were combined into one group, since spike-specific TCR depth and breadth did not differ between the two schedules. TCR sequencing was performed for 230 to 250 trial participants, of whom about 200 were given two doses of AZD1222 and around 26 were given two doses of MenACWY control vaccine. Enrollment into the trials was organized by age into subgroups of 18-55, 56-69 and 70-plus years, and those subgroups contained approximately 160, 26 and 62 TCR-sequenced participants, respectively. General study outcomes and caveats: Epitopes outside the regions mutated in the B.1.351 and B.1.1.7 variants were reportedly recognized by nearly half of the unique spike-specific TCRs. Conclusions about previously exposed vaccinees are limited, since just six AZD1222 recipients were seropositive for SARS-CoV-2 at baseline. Participants were mostly white British and included more females than males, and it was suggested by the authors that clonal diversity may have been underestimated. Because no samples from the day 14 peak response were available, repertoires could be characterized only after the peak T cell response. CD4 TCRs associated with the vaccine covered the entire spike protein, and the dominant responses were in regions 160-218 and 743-854. After two AZD1222 doses, both the breadth and the depth of spike-specific TCRs were significantly higher than at day 0 and than in MenACWY recipients. In the small 56-69-year group, the increase in depth fell short of significance, most likely because of low power.

Based on the germline V gene, the CDR1 and CDR2 sequences are MNHEY and SVGAGI. Germline trimming: 6 bases from V, 4 bases from J; junction bases outside gene matches: 2. Including the terminal cysteine and phenylalanine, the CDR3 comprises 13 residues. Just the 39-base CDR3 DNA is kept, in frame starting at base 1. The CDR3 regions of human TCRbeta chains were subjected to immunosequencing. The published analysis was carried out like this. TCRs in the repertoires were compared against a reference library of SARS-CoV-2-specific TCRs that had been generated with the MIRA antigen-specificity platform. Breadth was defined as the fraction of unique TCRs that were SARS-CoV-2-associated. Depth was defined as the fraction of total T cells that were SARS-CoV-2-associated. Each spike-specific TCR was assigned to its reactive spike region and to a CD4 or CD8 class using the MIRA data. Log10-transformed breadth and depth values were compared by one-way ANOVA with Sidak's multiple comparisons tests. TCRdb holds this immuneACCESS table with in-frame rearrangements only. Some clones are missing; in checked studies, unresolved V genes explain under half, and the rest has no known cause. That table is the source of V, J and clone size, and D and trimming were worked out from the DNA. The sample table lists 100,000 to 150,000 clones, 90% of them with a count of one. The ten largest clones represent around 7% of the sample.

For this clone: The antigen it binds to is not known. Base quality data are lacking; no much larger clone is found one base away.

The time point label for this specimen denotes: baseline before first vaccination. Samples from vaccinated people were obtained from the UK trials COV001 and COV002, which included a single-blind randomized controlled phase 2/3 trial of AZD1222 (ChAdOx1 nCoV-19) in healthy adults. Trial participant PBMC samples were collected at day 0 and day 28 after the second dose for TCRbeta chain sequencing. In this chain, TRBV6-5 is recombined with TRBJ1-4, with 7 bases aligning to TRBD1. The sequenced sample was peripheral blood, obtained on day 0 of AZD1222 vaccination. The clonotype comes from an adult in good health. DNA sequence: TGTGCCAGCAGCCGGGACAGTAATGAAAAACTGTTTTTT. It translates as CASSRDSNEKLFF.